This paragraph reports one T cell receptor (beta chain). Its antigen is unknown. In the authors' workflow: Out-of-frame sequences were removed, leaving around 2,000,000 distinct TCRbeta sequences. Assay used: immunoSEQ multiplex PCR; TCRdb lists only in-frame clones, some missing. The DNA was the basis for D and trimming; V, J and clone size are from that table. The sample contains about 59,000 clones, about 81% of which appear only once. The sample comes from a study of memory CD4+ T cells and cytomegalovirus serostatus. Looking at the study overall: This sample comes from healthy Belgian adults, 9 CMV seropositive, approximately 24 seronegative.

The V gene lost 4 bases and the J gene lost 0 bases, with 15 bases spanning the gap. The CDR3 length is 16 residues. Looked up from germline, CDR1 is SGHNT and CDR2 is YENEEA. Study results and caveats: Of roughly 180 reported CMV TCRbeta sequences, roughly 67 were found in memory CD4+ repertoires. The CMV-associated TCR signature appears largely within the CD4+ memory repertoire.

The sort gate was single viable CD3+CD4+CD8-CD45RO+ cells for memory CD4+ T cells. The sequence was obtained from an adult in good health and CMV-seronegative. The sequenced sample consisted of memory CD4+ T cells from blood. The chain couples TRBV11-3 to TRBJ1-2, with D hard to call. The CDR3 DNA is TGTGCCAGCAGCTCCTCCATAACGACACCTAACTATGGCTACACCTTC. Translated, it gives CASSSSITTPNYGYTF.